This T cell receptor beta chain was profiled in a study of metastatic and nonmetastatic thyroid tumors (dated by TCRdb to about 2020). Concerning the study at large: For patients with malignant and with benign thyroid disease, the researchers compared repertoires between peripheral blood samples and tumor or nodule tissue samples. Study-wide conclusions, independent of this receptor: In both blood and tumor samples, malignant tumors were reported to have significantly higher TCR beta diversity than benign nodules.

This clone was seen at least ten times. The target of this receptor is not known. Nothing much larger sits one base from this clone, and base qualities are not available. Before undergoing thyroid surgery, none of the patients had been given any kind of treatment. Patient clinical samples collected from about 2011 to 2018 were retrospectively analysed using T-cell receptor beta sequencing. CDR1 and CDR2, per the germline V gene, are SGHRS and YFSETQ. Germline trimming amounts to 0 bases on V and 4 bases on J, with 2 as the count of junction bases outside the gene matches. CDR3 length: 15 amino acids, cysteine to phenylalanine. This entry keeps only the CDR3 DNA: 45 bases, framed from base 1. To prepare the library, PCR was applied. Instrument on record: Illumina HiSeq 4000. The TCR beta-chain CDR3 region of each patient was profiled by high-throughput sequencing. For the original study's pipeline: CDR3 differences across clinicopathological groups were used to build a classifier for discriminating distant-metastatic papillary thyroid cancer patients. The Shannon index was used to assess repertoire diversity, and the Morisita-Horn index was used to assess tumor-blood repertoire similarity. TCRdb applied fastp at Q25 and MiXCR to the public reads, then kept only in-frame beta chains. For this entry, the V and J calls and clone size follow TCRdb and not the study's own pipeline. The sample table contains over 6,500 clones; only one count was recorded for 27% of them. The ten largest clones take up 16% of the sample.

The sample comprised adjacent normal tissue. The chain links TRBV5-1 with TRBJ2-1; a stretch of 9 junction bases matches TRBD2. The source is a male donor with papillary thyroid cancer or a benign thyroid nodule (not recorded which). Some clones in this sample may be carry-over from other donors' samples. DNA sequence: TGCGCCAGCAGCTTGGGGACTAGCGAATACAATGAGCAGTTCTTC. Its coded protein is CASSLGTSEYNEQFF.